Shown below are 20 T cell receptor beta chains from a single sample sequenced in a study of T-cell memory formation after mild COVID-19. TCRdb re-derived calls from the 5' RACE reads in MiXCR, one entry per CDR3 protein. Seen here are about 200,000 distinct CDR3 sequences, about 17% observed once, and the top ten hold roughly 2.4%. Source material: PBMCs or a T cell subset sorted from them (not recorded which). All receptors derive from an adult woman who had mild COVID-19 (a few samples of this study predate the infection). Cell type and time point are not known.

In this sample, this clonotype turned up a few times. This rearrangement joins TRBV29-1 to TRBJ2-3; unclear D gene. CDR3 length equals 12 residues. Germline loops: CDR1 SQVTM, CDR2 ANQGSEA. CDR3 in amino acids: CNVGKSTDTQYF. The CDR3 nucleotides read TGCAACGTGGGCAAGAGCACAGATACGCAGTATTTT.

The rearrangement uses TRBV20-1 and TRBJ1-3, with 7 bases aligning to TRBD1. CDR3 size: 15 residues. Trimming removed 5 bases from V and 2 bases from J; junction bases left unmatched: 9. The germline CDR1 and CDR2 sequences are DFQATT and SNEGSKA (reference sequence). CDR3 in amino acids: CSAERQGSTGNTIYF. The CDR3 nucleotides read TGCAGTGCTGAAAGACAGGGTTCTACTGGAAACACCATATATTTT.

The sample holds a few counts of this clonotype. V is TRBV6-4 and J is TRBJ2-3, with D perhaps assigned TRBD1 or TRBD2 (5 bases each). The V end was cut by 3 bases, the J end by 4 bases, with 14 bases between. This CDR3 is built from 15 residues. Per the germline V gene, CDR1 is MRHNA and CDR2 is SNTAGT. The CDR3: CASSEGQGVSDTQYF. CDR3 nucleotides: TGTGCCAGCAGTGAAGGGCAGGGAGTTTCAGATACGCAGTATTTT.

This clonotype came up a few times. The chain has TRBV6-2 or TRBV6-3 and TRBJ2-4; no firm D call. The V gene lost 4 bases and the J gene lost 9 bases, with 16 bases spanning the gap. The CDR3 consists of 14 residues. Germline assignment: CDR1 MNHEY and CDR2 SVGEGT. This chain's CDR3 is CASSFGPDPSIQYF. DNA for the CDR3: TGTGCCAGCAGTTTCGGACCGGACCCCTCCATTCAGTACTTC.

The chain links TRBV4-1 to TRBJ2-2; D ambiguous. The CDR3 spans 19 residues. Germline-derived CDR1 and CDR2 are MGHRA and YSYEKL. V was shortened by 0 bases and J by 2 bases, with 19 bases between the two germline ends. Here the CDR3 reads CASSQDRWVQVLNTGELFF. The CDR3 DNA is TGCGCCAGCAGCCAAGATCGGTGGGTGCAGGTCCTCAACACCGGGGAGCTGTTTTTT.

This clonotype has a count of ten or more. For the CDR3, the DNA is TGTGCCAGCAGCGGGACAGGAGATACGCAGTATTTT. Translating it yields CASSGTGDTQYF. This chain joins TRBV12-3 or TRBV12-4 and TRBJ2-3; 8 bases are shared with TRBD1. The CDR3 has 12 amino acids. The junction had 1 base not matched to a gene; V was cut back by 6 bases and J by 5 bases.

The chain uses TRBV6-1 and TRBJ1-4, with D unclear. The germline V gene has CDR1 MNHNS and CDR2 SASEGT. The CDR3 contains 13 residues. V lost 1 base and J 8 bases, leaving 8 bases between the germline ends. CDR3 protein: CASSEVRREKLFF. The DNA for the CDR3 is TGTGCCAGCAGTGAAGTGAGGAGGGAAAAACTGTTTTTT.

This clonotype occurred a few times. CDR3 in amino acids: CASSQVGVRETQYF. CDR3 DNA sequence: TGTGCCAGCAGCCAAGTCGGCGTTAGAGAGACCCAGTACTTC. The chain joins TRBV3-1 to TRBJ2-5; no definite D call. Germline CDR1 and CDR2: LGHDT and YNNKEL (reference sequence). V lost 1 base and J 4 bases, leaving 10 bases between the germline ends. This CDR3 contains 14 residues.

This clonotype was detected only a few times. The rearrangement uses TRBV5-1 and TRBJ2-3; TRBD1 is a possible D gene (6 bases). Per germline, CDR1 SGHRS and CDR2 YFSETQ. Trimming cost V 0 bases and J 4 bases, with 6 bases left between them. The CDR3 runs 13 residues. CDR3 loop: CASSLDRADTQYF. CDR3 coding DNA: TGCGCCAGCAGCTTGGACAGGGCAGATACGCAGTATTTT. Complete variable domain (other parts from reference TRBV5-1 and TRBJ2-3): KAGVTQTPRYLIKTRGQQVTLSCSPISGHRSVSWYQQTPGQGLQFLFEYFSETQRNKGNFPGRFSGRQFSNSRSEMNVSTLELGDSALYLCASSLDRADTQYFGPGTRLTVL.

The rearrangement uses TRBV5-5 and TRBJ1-1; D remains unclear. Germline loops: CDR1 SGHKS, CDR2 YYEKEE (reference sequence). Trimming took off 4 bases at V and 4 bases at J, with 14 bases between the two ends. The CDR3 totals 14 residues. The CDR3 spells CASSPSIRGTEAFF. In DNA, the CDR3 is TGTGCCAGCAGCCCTAGTATTCGGGGCACTGAAGCTTTCTTT.

This clonotype was found a few times. The chain uses TRBV7-2 and TRBJ2-1, with 13 bases matching TRBD2. Germline trimming cut 5 bases from V and 9 bases from J; bases unmatched to any gene: 7. The CDR3 is 15 amino acids. Germline CDR1 and CDR2: SGHTA and FQGNSA. CDR3 amino acids: CASSVGLAGEGEQFF. DNA of the CDR3: TGTGCCAGCAGCGTAGGACTAGCGGGAGAGGGTGAGCAGTTCTTC.

The table lists this clonotype with a few counts. The chain joins TRBV7-2 to TRBJ2-5; 7 bases align to TRBD2. This CDR3 spans 13 amino acids. The germline V gene has CDR1 SGHTA and CDR2 FQGNSA. V lost 6 bases to trimming and J lost 2 bases; unmatched junction nucleotides: 3. Here the CDR3 DNA reads TGTGCCAGCAGGGGGGGGATTCAAGAGACCCAGTACTTC. This translates into CASRGGIQETQYF.

The V gene is TRBV18, the J gene TRBJ2-3; 12 nucleotides align to TRBD2. CDR3 length equals 20 residues. With V trimmed by 3 bases and J by 0 bases, 13 bases remained unmatched. CDR1 is KGHSH and CDR2 is LQKENI in the germline V gene. CDR3 DNA sequence: TGTGCCAGCTCACCCGTAAGACTAGCGGGAGCCAGACCTAGCACAGATACGCAGTATTTT. Amino acid sequence: CASSPVRLAGARPSTDTQYF.

This clonotype was observed a few times. The chain employs TRBV7-9 and TRBJ2-3, with 8 bases lining up with TRBD2. V gave up 0 bases and J gave up 4 bases; unmatched junction bases: 3. Germline loops: CDR1 SEHNR, CDR2 FQNEAQ (reference sequence). The CDR3 has 15 residues. The chain's CDR3 is CASSLASGTSDTQYF. The CDR3 DNA is TGTGCCAGCAGCTTAGCTAGCGGGACCTCAGATACGCAGTATTTT.

The chain has TRBV7-9 and TRBJ1-1; D perhaps matches TRBD1 (5 bases). The CDR3 length is 14 residues. Germline CDR1 is SEHNR and CDR2 is FQNEAQ (reference sequence). The V end was cut by 3 bases, the J end by 0 bases, with 8 bases between. CDR3 amino acids: CASSFGGMNTEAFF. The DNA for the CDR3 is TGTGCCAGCAGCTTTGGGGGGATGAACACTGAAGCTTTCTTT.

The chain joins TRBV11-3 to TRBJ2-1; TRBD1 matches 9 bases. CDR1 SGHNT and CDR2 YENEEA come from the germline V gene. After removal of 6 bases from V and 4 bases from J, the junction contained 4 bases not matched to a gene. This CDR3 is 14 amino acids long. The CDR3 spells CASRTGTGYNEQFF. The CDR3 bases are TGTGCCAGCAGGACCGGGACAGGGTACAATGAGCAGTTCTTC.

This rearrangement joins TRBV6-6 to TRBJ1-6; D uncertain. The CDR3 runs 17 residues. Trimming shortened V by 2 bases and J by 0 bases, and 11 bases separated the two germline ends. Germline V gene sequence: CDR1 MNHNY, CDR2 SVGAGI (reference sequence). The CDR3 sequence is CASSYTRRSSYNSPLHF. CDR3 bases: TGTGCCAGCAGTTACACCCGACGGAGCTCCTATAATTCACCCCTCCACTTT.

V and J are TRBV7-2 and TRBJ2-4; TRBD2 might be the D (6 bases). The germline V and J ends were trimmed by 1 base and 7 bases, with 20 bases remaining between them. The V gene's germline CDR1 is SGHTA and CDR2 FQGNSA. This CDR3 has 17 amino acids. The CDR3 region is CASSLGPGDTAANIQYF. The DNA of the CDR3 is TGTGCCAGCAGCTTAGGTCCGGGAGACACGGCCGCGAACATTCAGTACTTC.

The sample holds a few counts of this clonotype. This rearrangement joins TRBV19 to TRBJ2-1; no clear D gene. This CDR3 region has 13 residues. V dropped 2 bases and J dropped 9 bases, with 11 bases sitting between them. CDR1 is LNHDA and CDR2 is SQIVND in the germline V gene (reference sequence). The CDR3 is CASSIPWSGEQFF. Here the CDR3 DNA reads TGTGCCAGTAGTATACCTTGGTCAGGTGAGCAGTTCTTC. The full variable domain, in which reference TRBV19 and TRBJ2-1 provide the parts outside the CDR3, is DGGITQSPKYLFRKEGQNVTLSCEQNLNHDAMYWYRQDPGQGLRLIYYSQIVNDFQKGDIAEGYSVSREKKESFPLTVTSAQKNPTAFYLCASSIPWSGEQFFGPGTRLTVL.

The chain links TRBV5-8 to TRBJ1-4; D might be TRBD1 (5 bases). Germline-derived CDR1 and CDR2 are SGHTS and YDEGEE. The V gene lost 6 bases and the J gene lost 7 bases, with 13 bases spanning the gap. This CDR3 is built from 13 residues. CDR3 in amino acids: CASTRQWGEKLFF. As DNA, the CDR3 is TGTGCCAGCACCCGACAGTGGGGTGAAAAACTGTTTTTT.